This T cell receptor beta chain was documented in a study of regulatory T cells in long-lasting Graves disease. Stated time point: persistent/refractory GD, antithyroid drugs over 5 years with positive TRAb. PBMCs provided the RNA from which the TCR library was made. With iRepertoire HTBI primers and Arm-PCR of CDR3 regions, TCR beta libraries were built. TCRdb itself ran the multiplex PCR reads through MiXCR, one entry per CDR3 protein. The repertoire holds 300,000 or so distinct CDR3 sequences, with 15% to 20% as singletons. This clonotype was counted at least ten times. The sequencing used peripheral blood mononuclear cells (PBMCs), collected when the disease was refractory, from a patient treated with antithyroid drugs. The TCR sequence derives from a female donor with Graves disease.

The CDR3 DNA reads TGTGCCAGCAGCTTAGGTTGGACAGTGTTACAAGAGACCCAGTACTTC. Its protein is CASSLGWTVLQETQYF. This chain links TRBV7-8 with TRBJ2-5; D is perhaps TRBD1 (6 bases). Germline CDR1 and CDR2: SGHVS and FQNEAQ. The V end lost 1 base, the J end lost 2 bases, and 14 bases lay between the germline ends. This CDR3 comprises 16 residues.